This T cell receptor beta chain was sequenced in a study of PD-1 blockade in classical Hodgkin lymphoma. Study outcomes and limitations: Repertoire differences lack defined causes, possibly disease activity or prior therapy. Those starting nivolumab under 1 year post-ASCT were excluded. For complete responders, baseline diversity was comparable to that of newly diagnosed patients.

The time point is: cycle 4 day 1 (C4D1), after more than 5 weeks of nivolumab. Every single patient, without exception, relapsed after autologous stem cell transplantation, and brentuximab vedotin exposure varied. Patients had relapsed/refractory classical Hodgkin lymphoma with complete response, partial response or progressive disease as best response. A word on this clone: Its antigen is not known.

CDR1 and CDR2 (germline): MNHEY, SMNVEV (reference sequence). V was cut by 1 base and J by 0 bases, with 13 bases left in between. CDR3 length: 18 residues. Assay used: immunoSEQ multiplex PCR; TCRdb lists only in-frame clones, some missing. Altogether some 19,000 clones are present, around 84% being singletons, with the ten largest covering 20% to 25%. The TCR sequence derives from a human donor with classical Hodgkin lymphoma. Specimen: peripheral blood mononuclear cells (PBMCs), collected before the fourth cycle of nivolumab. The rearrangement joins TRBV27 to TRBJ1-6; D may be TRBD1 (5 bases). The CDR3 bases are TGTGCCAGCAGTTTATACGGGGCAGACAGCTCCTATAATTCACCCCTCCACTTT. This encodes CASSLYGADSSYNSPLHF.